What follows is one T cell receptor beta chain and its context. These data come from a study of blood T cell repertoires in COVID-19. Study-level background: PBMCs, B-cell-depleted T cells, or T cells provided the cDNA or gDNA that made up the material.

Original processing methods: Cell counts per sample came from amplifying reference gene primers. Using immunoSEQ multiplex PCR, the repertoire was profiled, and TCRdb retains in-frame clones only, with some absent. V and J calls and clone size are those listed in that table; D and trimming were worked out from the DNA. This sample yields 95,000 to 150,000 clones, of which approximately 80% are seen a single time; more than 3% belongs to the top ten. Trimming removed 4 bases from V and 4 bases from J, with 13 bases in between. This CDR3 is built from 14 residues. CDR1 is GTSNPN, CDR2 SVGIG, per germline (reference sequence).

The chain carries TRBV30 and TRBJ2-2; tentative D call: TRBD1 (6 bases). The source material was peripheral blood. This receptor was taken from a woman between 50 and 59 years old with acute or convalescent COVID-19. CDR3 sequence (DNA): TGTGCCTGGACCAGGGGCTACATCACCGGGGAGCTGTTTTTT. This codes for CAWTRGYITGELFF. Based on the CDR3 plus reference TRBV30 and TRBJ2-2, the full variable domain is SQTIHQWPATLVQPVGSPLSLECTVEGTSNPNLYWYRQAAGRGLQLLFYSVGIGQISSEVPQNLSASRPQDRQFILSSKKLLLSDSGFYLCAWTRGYITGELFFGEGSRLTVL.